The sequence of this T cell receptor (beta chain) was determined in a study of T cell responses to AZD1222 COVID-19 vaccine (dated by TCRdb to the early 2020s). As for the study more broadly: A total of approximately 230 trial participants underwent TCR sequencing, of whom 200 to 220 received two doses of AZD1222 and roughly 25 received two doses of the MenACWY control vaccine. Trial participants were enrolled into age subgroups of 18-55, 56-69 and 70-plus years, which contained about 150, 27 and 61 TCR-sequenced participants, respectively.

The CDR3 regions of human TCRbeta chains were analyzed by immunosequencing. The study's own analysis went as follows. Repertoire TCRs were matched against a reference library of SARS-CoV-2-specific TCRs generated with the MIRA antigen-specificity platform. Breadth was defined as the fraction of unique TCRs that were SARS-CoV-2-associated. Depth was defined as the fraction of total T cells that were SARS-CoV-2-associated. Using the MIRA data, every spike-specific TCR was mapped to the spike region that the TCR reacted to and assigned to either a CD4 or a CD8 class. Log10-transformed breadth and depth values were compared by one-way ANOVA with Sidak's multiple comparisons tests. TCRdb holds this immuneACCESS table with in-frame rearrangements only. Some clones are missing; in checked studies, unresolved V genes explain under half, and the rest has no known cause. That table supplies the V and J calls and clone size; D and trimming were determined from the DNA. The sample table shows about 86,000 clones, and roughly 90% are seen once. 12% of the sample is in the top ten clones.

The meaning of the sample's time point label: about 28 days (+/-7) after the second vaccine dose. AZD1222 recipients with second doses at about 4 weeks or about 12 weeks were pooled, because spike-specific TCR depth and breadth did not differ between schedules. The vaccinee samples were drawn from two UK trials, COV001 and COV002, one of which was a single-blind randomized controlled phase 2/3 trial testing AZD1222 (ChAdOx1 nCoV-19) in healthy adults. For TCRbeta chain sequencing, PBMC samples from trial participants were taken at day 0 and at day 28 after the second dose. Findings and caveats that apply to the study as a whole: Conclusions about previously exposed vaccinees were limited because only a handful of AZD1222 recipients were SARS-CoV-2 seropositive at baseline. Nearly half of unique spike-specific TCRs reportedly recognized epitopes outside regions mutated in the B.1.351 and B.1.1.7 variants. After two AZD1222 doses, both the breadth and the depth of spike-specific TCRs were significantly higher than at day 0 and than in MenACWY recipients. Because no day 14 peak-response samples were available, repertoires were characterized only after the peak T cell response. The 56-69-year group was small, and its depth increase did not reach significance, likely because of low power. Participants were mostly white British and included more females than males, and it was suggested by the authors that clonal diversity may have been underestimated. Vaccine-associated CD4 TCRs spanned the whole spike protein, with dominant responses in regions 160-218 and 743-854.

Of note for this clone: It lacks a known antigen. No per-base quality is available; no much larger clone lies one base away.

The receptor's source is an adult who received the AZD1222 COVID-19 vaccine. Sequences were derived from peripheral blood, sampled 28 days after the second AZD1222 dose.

The bases are TGTGCCAGCAGTGAGGATGGGGGGAGCACAGATACGCAGTATTTT. It encodes CASSEDGGSTDTQYF. The sequence links TRBV6-4 to TRBJ2-3; 6 matching bases give a weak D call of TRBD2. The V end loses 3 bases and the J end loses 0 bases, and a stretch of 10 bases separates them. The CDR3 goes from the cysteine to the phenylalanine over 15 residues. Solely the CDR3 DNA is kept, with 45 bases framed from the first base. CDR1 and CDR2 were assigned from the germline V gene as MRHNA and SNTAGT.